One and the same sample provided the 30 T cell receptor beta chains below, sequenced in a study of blood T cell repertoires in COVID-19. The method was immunoSEQ multiplex PCR; TCRdb's version includes in-frame clones alone and lacks a portion of them. Among around 81,000 clones listed, roughly four fifths were seen once. The sample was peripheral blood. Receptors originate from a human donor in a cohort sampled during active COVID-19.

The chain recombines TRBV7-2 with TRBJ2-3, with 9 positions matching TRBD2. CDR3 size: 16 residues. Germline CDR1 is SGHTA and CDR2 is FQGNSA. V shed 5 bases and J 2 bases; nucleotides not matched to a gene: 8. CDR3 bases: TGTGCCAGCAGCCCCTCGCTAGCGGGGCTCACAGATACGCAGTATTTT. Its protein product is CASSPSLAGLTDTQYF.

The chain recombines TRBV2 with TRBJ2-3, with a possible D match to TRBD1 (6 bases). The V and J ends lost 7 bases and 0 bases respectively, with 14 bases between them. Germline V gene lookup returns CDR1 SNHLY and CDR2 FYNNEI. This CDR3 comprises 15 residues. The CDR3 bases are TGTGCCAGCAACCTACAGGGAGTTAGCACAGATACGCAGTATTTT. This gives the protein CASNLQGVSTDTQYF.

The chain uses TRBV6-6 and TRBJ1-1; no firm D call. The CDR3 loop spans 14 amino acids. Germline V CDR1 and CDR2: MNHNY, SVGAGI (reference sequence). Trimming shortened V by 2 bases and J by 0 bases, and 7 bases separated the two germline ends. DNA of the CDR3: TGTGCCAGCAGTTACGACTCCGTGAACACTGAAGCTTTCTTT. Translating gives CASSYDSVNTEAFF.

V is TRBV7-8 and J is TRBJ1-2; D possibly corresponds to TRBD1 (6 bases). CDR3 length: 17 residues. V was trimmed by 2 bases and J by 5 bases, leaving 21 bases between them. Germline V gene data show CDR1 as SGHVS and CDR2 as FQNEAQ. CDR3 sequence (DNA): TGTGCCAGCAGCTTAACAGGGTGGAACCAATCTCCTTATGGCTACACCTTC. Amino acid sequence: CASSLTGWNQSPYGYTF.

The chain has TRBV2 and TRBJ2-7; tentatively, D is TRBD1 (6 bases). Trimming took 7 bases from V and 3 from J, leaving 19 bases between them. This CDR3 spans 15 amino acids. Germline V CDR1 and CDR2: SNHLY, FYNNEI. This CDR3 is CASKEQGTFYYEQYF. The CDR3 coding sequence is TGTGCCAGCAAAGAACAGGGTACCTTCTACTACGAGCAGTACTTC.

The chain joins TRBV19 to TRBJ1-3, with D possibly being TRBD1 (5 bases). The V gene's germline CDR1 is LNHDA and CDR2 SQIVND (reference sequence). The CDR3 contains 14 residues. V shed 6 bases and J shed 0 bases, with 9 bases lying between them. The CDR3 reads CASSATDSGNTIYF. The CDR3 coding sequence is TGTGCCAGTAGCGCGACAGACTCTGGAAACACCATATATTTT. Full variable domain (missing parts from reference TRBV19 and TRBJ1-3): DGGITQSPKYLFRKEGQNVTLSCEQNLNHDAMYWYRQDPGQGLRLIYYSQIVNDFQKGDIAEGYSVSREKKESFPLTVTSAQKNPTAFYLCASSATDSGNTIYFGEGSWLTVV.

The V call is TRBV5-1, the J call TRBJ2-6; D is unclear. Germline loops: CDR1 SGHRS, CDR2 YFSETQ. Trimming cost V 5 bases and J 1 base, with 7 bases left between them. The CDR3 spans 14 residues. CDR3 DNA sequence: TGCGCCAGCAGATCGGGTTCTGGGGCCAACGTCCTGACTTTC. Translating gives CASRSGSGANVLTF.

The chain recombines TRBV5-4 with TRBJ1-2, with D unclear. The CDR3 totals 15 residues. The V and J ends lost 2 bases and 4 bases respectively, with 15 bases between them. Looked up from germline, CDR1 is SGHNT and CDR2 is YYREEE (reference sequence). CDR3 protein: CASSLAYYGGYGYTF. CDR3 DNA: TGTGCCAGCAGCTTAGCCTACTATGGAGGCTATGGCTACACCTTC.

V is TRBV6-1 and J is TRBJ1-2, with D possibly TRBD1 on 6 matching bases. CDR3 length equals 12 residues. Germline assignment: CDR1 MNHNS and CDR2 SASEGT. The V end was cut by 2 bases, the J end by 8 bases, with 9 bases between. The CDR3 sequence is CASSEPGVGYTF. The CDR3 DNA is TGTGCCAGCAGTGAACCAGGGGTCGGCTACACCTTC.

The chain joins TRBV19 to TRBJ2-7, with 7 bases aligning to TRBD2. CDR1 and CDR2 from the germline V gene are LNHDA and SQIVND (reference sequence). The ends lost 3 bases at V and 0 bases at J; junction bases unmatched: 11. The CDR3 covers 17 residues. The CDR3 DNA is TGTGCCAGTAGTATTCAAGTTACGGGACTACGCTCCTACGAGCAGTACTTC. This gives the protein CASSIQVTGLRSYEQYF.

The genes are TRBV9 and TRBJ2-2, with D possibly TRBD2 on 6 matching bases. The CDR3 is 15 residues long. Deletions cut 3 bases from V and 5 bases from J, with 14 bases between. Per germline, CDR1 SGDLS and CDR2 YYNGEE. For the CDR3, the DNA is TGTGCCAGCAGCGCGGGCGGGGCGAGGACCGGGGAGCTGTTTTTT. Translating gives CASSAGGARTGELFF.

The V call is TRBV7-3, the J call TRBJ2-3; no firm D call. Trimming cost V 1 base and J 4 bases, with 6 bases left between them. The CDR3 totals 13 residues. Germline V CDR1 and CDR2: SGHTA, FQGTGA. This CDR3 reads CASSLMESDTQYF. The DNA for the CDR3 is TGTGCCAGCAGCTTAATGGAGTCAGATACGCAGTATTTT.

This clone was seen a few times. The CDR3 nucleotides read TGTGCCAGTAGTGCCGGAGCCAGGGTGGACGGTGAGCAGTACTTC. Protein sequence: CASSAGARVDGEQYF. This rearrangement joins TRBV19 to TRBJ2-7, with D perhaps TRBD1 (5 bases). The CDR3 covers 15 residues. V lost 5 bases to trimming and J lost 7 bases, with 21 bases between them. Germline V gives CDR1 LNHDA, CDR2 SQIVND (reference sequence).

This clone was seen more than once but under ten times. The chain carries TRBV5-4 and TRBJ1-2; D ambiguous. Deletions cut 3 bases from V and 7 bases from J, with 13 bases between. The CDR3 has 13 residues. Germline values: CDR1 SGHNT, CDR2 YYREEE (reference sequence). The CDR3 nucleotides read TGTGCCAGCAGCTCCCGATCTCCCGGTGGCTACACCTTC. The encoded protein is CASSSRSPGGYTF.

The chain combines TRBV7-8 with TRBJ1-1, with 7 bases lining up with TRBD1. CDR3 size: 15 residues. The ends lost 5 bases at V and 4 bases at J; junction bases unmatched: 10. Germline CDR1 SGHVS, CDR2 FQNEAQ. The chain's CDR3 is CASSTLSTGATEAFF. CDR3 coding DNA: TGTGCCAGCAGCACTTTAAGTACAGGGGCCACTGAAGCTTTCTTT. The full variable domain, rest sourced from reference TRBV7-8 and TRBJ1-1, is GAGVSQSPRYKVAKRGQDVALRCDPISGHVSLFWYQQALGQGPEFLTYFQNEAQLDKSGLPSDRFFAERPEGSVSTLKIQRTQQEDSAVYLCASSTLSTGATEAFFGQGTRLTVV.

The rearrangement links TRBV5-1 to TRBJ2-3; tentatively, D is TRBD1 (6 bases). CDR3 length: 14 amino acids. CDR1 and CDR2 from the germline V gene are SGHRS and YFSETQ. V gave up 0 bases and J gave up 4 bases, with 9 bases separating them. The CDR3 sequence is CASSLEGVSDTQYF. CDR3 in DNA: TGCGCCAGCAGCTTGGAGGGGGTTTCAGATACGCAGTATTTT.

The chain couples TRBV2 to TRBJ1-3; tentatively, D is TRBD1 (5 bases). V was pared by 9 bases and J by 4 bases, with 13 bases between. The length of the CDR3 is 13 residues. CDR1 SNHLY and CDR2 FYNNEI come from the germline V gene. The CDR3 DNA follows: TGTGCCAGAAGACAGCCATCGGGAAACACCATATATTTT. This sequence encodes CARRQPSGNTIYF.

The count of this clone is one. The V call is TRBV3-1 (or the pseudogene TRBV3-2), the J call TRBJ2-7, with D maybe TRBD1 (5 bases). CDR3 size: 13 residues. The germline V and J ends were trimmed by 2 bases and 5 bases, with 10 bases remaining between them. Per the germline V gene, CDR1 is LGHDT and CDR2 is YNNKEL (reference sequence). The CDR3 DNA reads as TGTGCCAGCAGCCAACTCAGGGCCGACGAGCAGTACTTC. Its protein is CASSQLRADEQYF.

V and J are TRBV6-6 and TRBJ2-7; D unresolved. The CDR3 length is 14 residues. Germline-derived CDR1 and CDR2 are MNHNY and SVGAGI (reference sequence). The germline V and J ends were trimmed by 6 bases and 0 bases, with 12 bases remaining between them. The CDR3 nucleotides read TGTGCCAGCAGAACTGCGGATACCTCCTACGAGCAGTACTTC. It encodes CASRTADTSYEQYF.

This sequence joins TRBV7-2 and TRBJ2-3, with 11 positions matching TRBD2. Germline V gene data show CDR1 as SGHTA and CDR2 as FQGNSA. With 4 bases clipped from V and 6 bases from J, the junction kept 9 bases outside the gene matches. The CDR3 consists of 16 residues. The CDR3 region has the DNA TGTGCCAGCAGCTCTCCTAGCGGGGGGTGGGTTGATACGCAGTATTTT. Amino acids: CASSSPSGGWVDTQYF.

This chain joins TRBV30 and TRBJ1-3, with D perhaps TRBD1 (5 bases). The CDR3 length is 13 residues. V was clipped by 5 bases and J by 4 bases, with 12 bases between them. Germline CDR1 GTSNPN, CDR2 SVGIG (reference sequence). The CDR3 protein is CAWAQGGGNTIYF. Here the CDR3 DNA reads TGTGCCTGGGCCCAGGGAGGAGGAAACACCATATATTTT.

This clone occurred once. The junction departs from the called germline gene at one end, perhaps through a read error. The chain employs TRBV7-2 and TRBJ1-6, with a possible D match to TRBD1 (6 bases). The germline V gene encodes CDR1 SGHTA and CDR2 FQGNSA. This CDR3 contains 17 residues. This CDR3 is CASSLGGHRSNNSPLHF. The CDR3 coding sequence is TGTGCCAGCAGCTTAGGGGGGCACCGCTCCAATAATTCACCCCTCCACTTT.

V and J are TRBV19 and TRBJ1-2; TRBD1 matches at 8 bases. The CDR3 totals 14 residues. After removal of 9 bases from V and 8 bases from J, the junction contained 14 bases not matched to a gene. Germline V CDR1 and CDR2: LNHDA, SQIVND (reference sequence). The CDR3 spells CASLSPQGARGYTF. DNA for the CDR3: TGTGCCAGCCTATCCCCCCAGGGGGCGCGGGGCTACACCTTC.

This clone was counted once. V usage is TRBV7-6 and J usage is TRBJ2-5; 10 bases are a match to TRBD1. Losses at the gene ends were 1 base for V and 5 bases for J; bases not matched to a gene: 13. The germline gives CDR1 SGHVS, CDR2 FNYEAQ. This CDR3 region has 18 residues. The CDR3 DNA is TGTGCCAGCAGCTTAGGCGTCCCGGACAGGGGGATTCGGGAGACCCAGTACTTC. Its translation: CASSLGVPDRGIRETQYF. Full variable domain (rest looked up from reference TRBV7-6 and TRBJ2-5): GAGVSQSPRYKVTKRGQDVALRCDPISGHVSLYWYRQALGQGPEFLTYFNYEAQQDKSGLPNDRFSAERPEGSISTLTIQRTEQRDSAMYRCASSLGVPDRGIRETQYFGPGTRLLVL.

CDR3 loop: CASSVGDSLNSPLHF. In DNA, the CDR3 is TGTGCCAGCAGCGTAGGGGACAGCTTGAATTCACCCCTCCACTTT. V is TRBV9 and J is TRBJ1-6, with TRBD1 identical over 7 bases. The CDR3 spans 15 residues. Germline loops: CDR1 SGDLS, CDR2 YYNGEE. V trimming: 0 bases; J trimming: 7 bases; junction bases outside the gene matches: 4.

J is TRBJ2-5 and V is TRBV19; TRBD2 matches 7 bases. V lost 6 bases to trimming and J lost 1 base; unmatched junction nucleotides: 2. CDR1 is LNHDA and CDR2 is SQIVND in the germline V gene (reference sequence). This CDR3 spans 13 amino acids. The CDR3 sequence is CASSLAAQETQYF. The DNA of the CDR3 is TGTGCCAGTAGCCTAGCGGCCCAAGAGACCCAGTACTTC.

The chain links TRBV19 to TRBJ2-1, with 7 bases aligning to TRBD2. In germline, CDR1 is LNHDA, CDR2 SQIVND (reference sequence). The V gene end was trimmed by 4 bases and the J gene end by 7 bases; junction bases not matched to a gene: 13. This CDR3 region has 16 residues. For the CDR3, the DNA is TGTGCCAGTAGTACAGGTGGAGCGGGGATTGGGAATGAGCAGTTCTTC. Residues: CASSTGGAGIGNEQFF.

V usage is TRBV10-2 and J usage is TRBJ2-7; TRBD2 is a possible D gene (6 bases). The germline CDR1 and CDR2 sequences are WSHSY and SAAADI. The CDR3 contains 13 residues. V lost 6 bases, J lost 2 bases, and 11 bases lay in between. This CDR3 is CASREIAAYEQYF. The CDR3 DNA sequence: TGCGCCAGCAGGGAAATAGCGGCCTACGAGCAGTACTTC.

This clone was observed a single time. The chain combines TRBV30 with TRBJ1-3, with D perhaps TRBD1 (5 bases). Germline CDR1 reads GTSNPN; CDR2 reads SVGIG (reference sequence). Trimming took 2 bases from V and 0 from J, leaving 20 bases between them. The CDR3 sequence is 18 residues long. DNA of the CDR3: TGTGCCTGGAGTCCCCGGGCCTGGGGCCGGAGCTCTGGAAACACCATATATTTT. This codes for CAWSPRAWGRSSGNTIYF.

This rearrangement joins TRBV5-1 to TRBJ1-1; D gene uncertain. Trimming left V 2 bases short and J 3 bases short, with 11 bases between. There are 14 residues in the CDR3. Germline V gene lookup returns CDR1 SGHRS and CDR2 YFSETQ. CDR3 bases: TGCGCCAGCAGCTTCGGACTGCTGGACACTGAAGCTTTCTTT. The encoded protein is CASSFGLLDTEAFF.